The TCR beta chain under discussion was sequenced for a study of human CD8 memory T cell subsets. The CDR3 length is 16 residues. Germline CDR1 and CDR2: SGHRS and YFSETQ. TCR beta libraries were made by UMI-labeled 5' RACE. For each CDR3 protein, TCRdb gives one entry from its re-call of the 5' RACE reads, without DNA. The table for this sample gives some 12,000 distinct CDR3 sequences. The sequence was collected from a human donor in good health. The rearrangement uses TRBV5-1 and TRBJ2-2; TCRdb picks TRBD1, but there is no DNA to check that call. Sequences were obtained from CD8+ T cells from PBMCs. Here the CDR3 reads CASSSTGTTNTGELFF.